These 6 T cell receptor beta chains share one sample of origin, sequenced in a study of T cells after yellow fever vaccination. TCRdb redid the calling of the 5' RACE reads with MiXCR, one entry per CDR3 protein. The sample yields just under 600,000 distinct CDR3 sequences, 13% seen once. The source material was PBMCs, sampled on the day of the yellow fever booster vaccination. These receptors were obtained from a man in his thirties or forties who received the YFV17D yellow fever vaccine.

This chain joins TRBV18 and TRBJ2-2; the D gene is possibly TRBD2 (5 bases). The CDR3 runs 16 residues. Deletions cut 8 bases from V and 1 base from J, with 17 bases between. From germline, CDR1 is KGHSH and CDR2 LQKENI. The CDR3 nucleotides are TGTGCCAGCCCTCGTCAGAGACTACAGAACACCGGGGAGCTGTTTTTT. Amino acid sequence: CASPRQRLQNTGELFF. Full variable domain (outside the CDR3, taken from reference TRBV18 and TRBJ2-2): NAGVMQNPRHLVRRRGQEARLRCSPMKGHSHVYWYRQLPEEGLKFMVYLQKENIIDESGMPKERFSAEFPKEGPSILRIQQVVRGDSAAYFCASPRQRLQNTGELFFGEGSRLTVL.

This clonotype was observed a few times. The V call is TRBV5-1, the J call TRBJ2-7; perhaps TRBD1 as D (6 bases). The ends were cut back, 4 bases at V and 0 bases at J, with 11 bases in the middle. Germline CDR1 is SGHRS and CDR2 is YFSETQ. The CDR3 is made up of 14 amino acids. The chain's CDR3 is CASSDGQPSYEQYF. The CDR3 nucleotides are TGCGCCAGCAGCGACGGACAGCCCTCCTACGAGCAGTACTTC.

This clonotype occurred a few times. The chain is built from TRBV20-1 and TRBJ2-5; 7 bases agree with TRBD2. Per the germline V gene, CDR1 is DFQATT and CDR2 is SNEGSKA (reference sequence). V dropped 7 bases and J dropped 6; count of bases not matched to a gene: 11. The CDR3 spans 13 residues. The chain's CDR3 is CSDLLASGKTQYF. CDR3 nucleotides: TGCAGTGATCTTCTGGCTAGCGGAAAGACCCAGTACTTC.

This clonotype was observed a few times. The chain combines TRBV7-8 with TRBJ2-7; 7 bases match TRBD1. Germline CDR1 is SGHVS and CDR2 is FQNEAQ. Losses at the gene ends were 5 bases for V and 4 bases for J; bases not matched to a gene: 14. This CDR3 has 16 amino acids. The CDR3: CASSPQGVTLLYEQYF. Here the CDR3 DNA reads TGTGCCAGCAGCCCCCAGGGGGTAACCCTTCTATACGAGCAGTACTTC.

There are a few counts of this clonotype. This chain links TRBV5-1 with TRBJ1-2; maybe TRBD1 (6 bases). Per germline, CDR1 SGHRS and CDR2 YFSETQ. The V end was cut by 3 bases, the J end by 4 bases, with 19 bases between. The CDR3 is 16 amino acids. DNA for the CDR3: TGCGCCAGCAGCTCGTTTCTACAGGGAACTGGCTATGGCTACACCTTC. Translating gives CASSSFLQGTGYGYTF.

The chain joins TRBV11-2 to TRBJ2-7; TRBD2 agrees at 7 bases. The length of the CDR3 is 19 residues. With V trimmed by 3 bases and J by 0 bases, 17 bases remained unmatched. CDR1 and CDR2 (germline): SGHAT, FQNNGV. In DNA, the CDR3 is TGTGCCAGCAGCTTCCGGGGCGCCAGCGGGATCAGGAGCTCCTACGAGCAGTACTTC. Protein product: CASSFRGASGIRSSYEQYF.